This TCR beta chain is drawn from a study of T cell responses to AZD1222 COVID-19 vaccine. The wider study: Pooled together were second doses at about 4 or about 12 weeks.

This table comes from immunoSEQ multiplex PCR, and its TCRdb copy is limited to in-frame clones, with some not included. The sample holds more than 85,000 clones, approximately 85% seen once. Study results and limitations: Nearly half of unique spike-specific TCRs reportedly avoided B.1.351 and B.1.1.7 mutated regions.

Concerning this clone: Its target is not known.

This receptor was taken from an adult in good health. Sequences were derived from peripheral blood, sampled on day 0 of AZD1222 vaccination.

CDR3 in DNA: TGCAGTGCTAGTCCTTTCGGCGACAGAGCTTATGGCTACACCTTC. Its protein is CSASPFGDRAYGYTF. The chain links TRBV20-1 to TRBJ1-2; D may be TRBD1 (5 bases). Germline V gene lookup returns CDR1 DFQATT and CDR2 SNEGSKA (reference sequence). Trimming removed 3 bases at V and 5 bases at J, with 19 bases between. The CDR3 is made up of 15 amino acids.